The present T cell receptor beta chain was sequenced within a study of blood T cell repertoires in COVID-19. For the study at large: Acute and convalescent COVID-19 specimens originated in the United States, Italy and Spain. Nucleic acid was either cDNA or gDNA, and it came from T cells, B-cell-depleted T cells, or PBMCs.

In the authors' methods: By means of reference gene primer amplification, nucleated cell counts were estimated. The protocol was immunoSEQ multiplex PCR, while the TCRdb copy is restricted to in-frame clones and leaves out a portion. The DNA gave D and trimming, while V, J and clone size come from that table. Here the sample spans approximately 26,000 clones, 80% to 95% being singletons. The source material was peripheral blood. This TCR was sampled from a human donor in a cohort sampled during active COVID-19.

The CDR3 here is CASSSDRGSYNEQFF. CDR3 sequence (DNA): TGTGCCAGCAGCTCGGACAGAGGATCCTACAATGAGCAGTTCTTC. The rearrangement joins TRBV5-4 to TRBJ2-1; D perhaps matches TRBD1 (6 bases). Germline-derived CDR1 and CDR2 are SGHNT and YYREEE (reference sequence). The CDR3 extends over 15 amino acids. Trimming took 3 bases from V and 1 from J, leaving 11 bases between them.